The text below deals with one T cell receptor beta chain. Its target is not known. These data belong to a study of cytomegalovirus exposure and HLA in healthy donors. Study-wide findings and caveats: With later analysis, a missense DCLRE1C variant became linked to TCR beta V- and J-gene trimming. A later analysis showed TCR association rates differing by HLA locus, peaking at DRB1 and lowest at HLA-C. Association of roughly 17,000 TCR beta sequences with HLA alleles was found at 0.05 false discovery rate in a later analysis. The likely origin of a cluster of highly shared sequence variants was a sequencing artifact.

13 Jbeta primers and 60 Vbeta primers were used for the PCR. Using immunoSEQ multiplex PCR, the repertoire was profiled, and TCRdb retains in-frame clones only, with some absent. The table lists around 200,000 clones, about 84% of them singletons. Germline lookup yields CDR1 MNHNS and CDR2 SASEGT. V was clipped by 5 bases and J by 3 bases; unmatched bases: 9. There are 15 residues in the CDR3. The sequence was collected from a man in his forties or fifties in good health and CMV-seronegative. The chain employs TRBV6-1 and TRBJ1-2, with 7 bases that match TRBD1. Sample: PBMCs. CDR3 in DNA: TGTGCCAGCAGTTCCCAAATCCAGGGGGACTATGGCTACACCTTC. Protein sequence: CASSSQIQGDYGYTF.